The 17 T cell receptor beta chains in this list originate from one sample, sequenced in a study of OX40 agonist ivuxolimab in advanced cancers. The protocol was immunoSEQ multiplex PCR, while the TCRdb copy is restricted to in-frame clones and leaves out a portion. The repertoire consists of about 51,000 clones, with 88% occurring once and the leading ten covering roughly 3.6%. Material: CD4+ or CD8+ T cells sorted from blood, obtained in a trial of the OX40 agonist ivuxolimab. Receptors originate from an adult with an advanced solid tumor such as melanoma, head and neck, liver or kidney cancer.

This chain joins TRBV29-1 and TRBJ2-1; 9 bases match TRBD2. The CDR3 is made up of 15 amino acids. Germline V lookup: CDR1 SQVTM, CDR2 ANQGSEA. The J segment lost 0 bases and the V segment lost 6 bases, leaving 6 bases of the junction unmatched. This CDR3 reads CSVYSGGSSYNEQFF. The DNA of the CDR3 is TGCAGCGTCTATAGCGGGGGTAGCTCCTACAATGAGCAGTTCTTC.

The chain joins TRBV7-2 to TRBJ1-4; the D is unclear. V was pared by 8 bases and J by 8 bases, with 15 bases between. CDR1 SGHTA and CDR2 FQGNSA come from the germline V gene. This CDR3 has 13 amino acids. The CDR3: CASATARWEKLFF. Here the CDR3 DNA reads TGTGCCAGCGCTACGGCCCGGTGGGAAAAACTGTTTTTT. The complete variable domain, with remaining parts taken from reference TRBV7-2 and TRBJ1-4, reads GAGVSQSPSNKVTEKGKDVELRCDPISGHTALYWYRQSLGQGLEFLIYFQGNSAPDKSGLPSDRFSAERTGGSVSTLTIQRTQQEDSAVYLCASATARWEKLFFGSGTQLSVL.

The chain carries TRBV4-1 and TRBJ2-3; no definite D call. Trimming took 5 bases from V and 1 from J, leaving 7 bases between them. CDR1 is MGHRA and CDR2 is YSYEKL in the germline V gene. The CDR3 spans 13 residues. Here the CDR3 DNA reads TGCGCCAGCAGCGAGCTCGGCACAGATACGCAGTATTTT. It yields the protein CASSELGTDTQYF.

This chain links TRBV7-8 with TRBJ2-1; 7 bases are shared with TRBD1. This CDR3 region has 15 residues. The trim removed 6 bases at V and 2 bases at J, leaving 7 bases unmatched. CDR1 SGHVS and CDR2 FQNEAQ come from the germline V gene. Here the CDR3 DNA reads TGTGCCAGCAGAACCGGGACAGCAACCTACAATGAGCAGTTCTTC. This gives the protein CASRTGTATYNEQFF. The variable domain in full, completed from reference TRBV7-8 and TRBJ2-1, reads GAGVSQSPRYKVAKRGQDVALRCDPISGHVSLFWYQQALGQGPEFLTYFQNEAQLDKSGLPSDRFFAERPEGSVSTLKIQRTQQEDSAVYLCASRTGTATYNEQFFGPGTRLTVL.

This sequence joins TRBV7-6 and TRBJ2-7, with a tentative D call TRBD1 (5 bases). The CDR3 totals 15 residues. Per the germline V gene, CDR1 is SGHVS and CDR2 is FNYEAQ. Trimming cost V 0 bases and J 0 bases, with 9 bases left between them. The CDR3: CASSLAGQGSYEQYF. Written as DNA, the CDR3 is TGTGCCAGCAGCTTAGCCGGGCAGGGCTCCTACGAGCAGTACTTC.

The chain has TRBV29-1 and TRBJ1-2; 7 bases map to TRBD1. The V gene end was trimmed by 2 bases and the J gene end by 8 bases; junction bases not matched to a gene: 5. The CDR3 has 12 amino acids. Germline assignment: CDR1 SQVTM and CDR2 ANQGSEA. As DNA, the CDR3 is TGCAGCGTTGAAAGACAGGGACAGGGCTACACCTTC. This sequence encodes CSVERQGQGYTF.

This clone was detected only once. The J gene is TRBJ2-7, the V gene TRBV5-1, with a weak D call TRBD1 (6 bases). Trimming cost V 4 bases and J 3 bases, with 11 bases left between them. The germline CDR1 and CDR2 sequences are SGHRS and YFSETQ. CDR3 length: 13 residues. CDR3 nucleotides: TGCGCCAGCAGCGTTTACAGGGACTACGAGCAGTACTTC. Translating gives CASSVYRDYEQYF.

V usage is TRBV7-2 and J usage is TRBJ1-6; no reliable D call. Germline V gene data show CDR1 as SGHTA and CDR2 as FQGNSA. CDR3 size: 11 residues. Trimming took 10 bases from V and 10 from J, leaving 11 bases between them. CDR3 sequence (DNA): TGTGCCACTTCACCCCAGTCACCCCTCCACTTT. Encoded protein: CATSPQSPLHF.

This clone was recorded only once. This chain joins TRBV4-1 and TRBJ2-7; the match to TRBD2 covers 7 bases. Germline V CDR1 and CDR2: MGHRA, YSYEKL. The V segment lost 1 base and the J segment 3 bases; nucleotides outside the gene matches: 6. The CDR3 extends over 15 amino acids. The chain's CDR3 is CASSQGTSEHYEQYF. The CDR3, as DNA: TGCGCCAGCAGCCAAGGTACTAGCGAGCACTACGAGCAGTACTTC.

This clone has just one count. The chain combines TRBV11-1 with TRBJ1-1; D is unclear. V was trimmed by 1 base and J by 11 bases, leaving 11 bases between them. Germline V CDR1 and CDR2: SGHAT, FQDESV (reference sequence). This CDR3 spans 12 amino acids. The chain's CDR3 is CASSLVSRTAFF. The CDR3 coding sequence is TGTGCCAGCAGCTTAGTATCAAGGACGGCTTTCTTT. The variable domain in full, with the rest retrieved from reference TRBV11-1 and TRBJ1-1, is EAEVAQSPRYKITEKSQAVAFWCDPISGHATLYWYRQILGQGPELLVQFQDESVVDDSQLPKDRFSAERLKGVDSTLKIQPAELGDSAMYLCASSLVSRTAFFGQGTRLTVV.

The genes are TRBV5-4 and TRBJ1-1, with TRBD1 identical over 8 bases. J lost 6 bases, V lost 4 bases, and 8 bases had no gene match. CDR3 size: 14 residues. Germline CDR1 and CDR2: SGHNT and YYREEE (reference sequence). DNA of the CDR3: TGTGCCAGCAGCGCGGGACAGGTTCCCTCTGAAGCTTTCTTT. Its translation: CASSAGQVPSEAFF.

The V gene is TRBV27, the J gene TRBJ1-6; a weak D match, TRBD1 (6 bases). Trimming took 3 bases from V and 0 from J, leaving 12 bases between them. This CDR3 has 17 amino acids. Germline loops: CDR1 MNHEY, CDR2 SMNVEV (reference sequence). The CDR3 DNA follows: TGTGCCAGCAGTTTCGGGGGGCCAAGCTCCTATAATTCACCCCTCCACTTT. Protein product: CASSFGGPSSYNSPLHF.

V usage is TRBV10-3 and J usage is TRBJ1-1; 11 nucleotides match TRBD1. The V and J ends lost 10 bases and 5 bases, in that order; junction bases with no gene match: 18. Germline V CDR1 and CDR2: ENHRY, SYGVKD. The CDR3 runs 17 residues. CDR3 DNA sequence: TGTGCCACCTCCCCCCTCCCGGGACAGGGGGATCGGACTGAAGCTTTCTTT. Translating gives CATSPLPGQGDRTEAFF.

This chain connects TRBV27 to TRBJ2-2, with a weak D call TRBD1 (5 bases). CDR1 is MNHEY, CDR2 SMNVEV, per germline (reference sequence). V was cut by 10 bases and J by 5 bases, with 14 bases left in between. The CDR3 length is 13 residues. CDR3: CAIRAVKTGELFF. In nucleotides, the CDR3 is TGTGCCATCAGGGCGGTTAAGACCGGGGAGCTGTTTTTT.

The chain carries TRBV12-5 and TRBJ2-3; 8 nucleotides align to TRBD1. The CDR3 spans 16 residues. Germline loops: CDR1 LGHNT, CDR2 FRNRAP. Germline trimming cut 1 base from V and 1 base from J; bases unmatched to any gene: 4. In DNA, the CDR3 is TGTGCTAGTGGTTTGGCGACAGGGGCCCGCACAGATACGCAGTATTTT. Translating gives CASGLATGARTDTQYF.

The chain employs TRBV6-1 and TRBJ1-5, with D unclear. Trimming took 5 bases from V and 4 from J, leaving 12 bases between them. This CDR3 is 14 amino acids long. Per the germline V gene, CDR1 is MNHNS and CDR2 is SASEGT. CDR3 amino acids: CASSSPPTNQPQHF. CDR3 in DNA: TGTGCCAGCAGTTCCCCCCCGACAAATCAGCCCCAGCATTTT.

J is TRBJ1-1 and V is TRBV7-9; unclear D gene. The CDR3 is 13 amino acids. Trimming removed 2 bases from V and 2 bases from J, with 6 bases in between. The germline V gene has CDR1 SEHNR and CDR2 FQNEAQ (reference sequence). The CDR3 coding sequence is TGTGCCAGCAGCTTATGGGGAAACACTGAAGCTTTCTTT. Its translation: CASSLWGNTEAFF.